These 32 T cell receptor beta chains were sequenced from one sample in a study of blood T cell repertoires in COVID-19. Sequencing was performed with immunoSEQ multiplex PCR; in TCRdb, only in-frame clones are kept and a portion is missing. The sample holds fewer than 250,000 clones, roughly 80% seen once. The specimen was PBMCs or T cells enriched from blood (not recorded which). These receptors were taken from a woman in her thirties or forties who had been exposed to COVID-19.

The V gene is TRBV4-3, the J gene TRBJ2-6; no clear D gene. This CDR3 is 15 amino acids long. Looked up from germline, CDR1 is LGHNA and CDR2 is YSLEER. Trimming shortened V by 4 bases and J by 0 bases, and 7 bases separated the two germline ends. CDR3 sequence: CASSPESSGANVLTF. CDR3 coding DNA: TGCGCCAGCAGCCCCGAGAGCTCTGGGGCCAACGTCCTGACTTTC.

In DNA, the CDR3 is TGCAGCGTTACGACAGGGTCCAGTGATCAGCCCCAGCATTTT. It encodes CSVTTGSSDQPQHF. V is TRBV29-1 and J is TRBJ1-5; 7 nucleotides match TRBD1. The germline V gene encodes CDR1 SQVTM and CDR2 ANQGSEA. The V and J ends lost 5 bases and 5 bases, in that order; junction bases with no gene match: 9. This CDR3 contains 14 residues.

The chain recombines TRBV5-6 with TRBJ1-1; unclear D gene. The ends were cut back, 3 bases at V and 0 bases at J, with 9 bases in the middle. Looked up from germline, CDR1 is SGHDT and CDR2 is YYEEEE. The CDR3 is 14 amino acids. Here the CDR3 DNA reads TGTGCCAGCAGCTCCCCCCCGGTGAACACTGAAGCTTTCTTT. The encoded protein is CASSSPPVNTEAFF.

The V gene is TRBV12-3 or TRBV12-4, the J gene TRBJ1-6; the D is unclear. V gave up 2 bases and J gave up 10 bases, with 6 bases separating them. This CDR3 has 12 residues. CDR3 residues: CASSLLMSPLHF. In DNA, the CDR3 is TGTGCCAGCAGTTTACTTATGTCACCCCTCCACTTT.

This clone came up a few times. V gene TRBV5-6 combines with J gene TRBJ1-2; possible D gene TRBD1, 5 bases. The germline V gene has CDR1 SGHDT and CDR2 YYEEEE. The CDR3 runs to 14 residues. V gave up 0 bases and J gave up 8 bases, with 14 bases separating them. This chain's CDR3 is CASSLEARDVGYTF. Written as DNA, the CDR3 is TGTGCCAGCAGCTTGGAGGCCAGGGATGTGGGCTACACCTTC. The full variable domain, its missing parts supplied by reference TRBV5-6 and TRBJ1-2, is DAGVTQSPTHLIKTRGQQVTLRCSPKSGHDTVSWYQQALGQGPQFIFQYYEEEERQRGNFPDRFSGHQFPNYSSELNVNALLLGDSALYLCASSLEARDVGYTFGSGTRLTVV.

The CDR3 here is CASSLQDYSTDTQYF. CDR3 nucleotides: TGCGCCAGCAGCTTGCAGGACTATAGCACAGATACGCAGTATTTT. The V call is TRBV5-1, the J call TRBJ2-3; the D gene is possibly TRBD2 (6 bases). V lost 1 base and J 0 bases, leaving 9 bases between the germline ends. From germline, CDR1 is SGHRS and CDR2 YFSETQ. This CDR3 comprises 15 residues.

The rearrangement joins TRBV27 to TRBJ1-4; 9 bases map to TRBD1. V shed 5 bases, J shed 7 bases, and the junction held 5 bases outside the gene matches. The CDR3 is 14 amino acids. Germline CDR1 and CDR2: MNHEY and SMNVEV (reference sequence). The CDR3 region is CASSKQGAVEKLFF. The CDR3 coding sequence is TGTGCCAGCAGTAAACAGGGGGCTGTTGAAAAACTGTTTTTT.

CDR3 in amino acids: CASRPTGGSTDTQYF. The CDR3 bases are TGTGCCAGCAGACCGACAGGGGGGAGCACAGATACGCAGTATTTT. The V call is TRBV5-4, the J call TRBJ2-3; 9 nucleotides agree with TRBD1. The CDR3 totals 15 residues. Germline-derived CDR1 and CDR2 are SGHNT and YYREEE (reference sequence). V dropped 5 bases and J dropped 0; count of bases not matched to a gene: 4.

This chain connects TRBV3-1 (or the pseudogene TRBV3-2) to TRBJ1-4; 8 bases match TRBD1. Per the germline V gene, CDR1 is LGHDT and CDR2 is YNNKEL (reference sequence). V trimming: 1 base; J trimming: 5 bases; junction bases outside the gene matches: 6. The CDR3 consists of 16 residues. The CDR3 region has the DNA TGTGCCAGCAGCCAAGGGACAGGGAGATCAAATGAAAAACTGTTTTTT. Protein: CASSQGTGRSNEKLFF.

V and J are TRBV27 and TRBJ2-5, with TRBD1 identical over 8 bases. This CDR3 is 15 amino acids long. The junction had 9 bases not matched to a gene; V was cut back by 4 bases and J by 5 bases. Germline assignment: CDR1 MNHEY and CDR2 SMNVEV (reference sequence). The DNA for the CDR3 is TGTGCCAGCAGTTCCGCCGGGACAGGTGAGGAGACCCAGTACTTC. Its protein is CASSSAGTGEETQYF.

The CDR3 reads CASSLEQGAYTF. CDR3 coding DNA: TGTGCCAGCAGCTTAGAACAGGGGGCATACACCTTC. The rearrangement uses TRBV5-6 and TRBJ1-2; 9 bases align to TRBD1. V was pared by 2 bases and J by 11 bases, with 4 bases of the junction left unmatched. The CDR3 is 12 residues long. The V gene's germline CDR1 is SGHDT and CDR2 YYEEEE.

This clone was picked up many times. The same CDR3 arises from other DNA sequences in this sample as well. This chain uses TRBV2 with TRBJ1-5, with a weak D call TRBD1 (5 bases). The CDR3 contains 13 residues. The V gene lost 6 bases and the J gene lost 5 bases, with 11 bases spanning the gap. In germline, CDR1 is SNHLY, CDR2 FYNNEI. CDR3 amino acids: CASSITGDQPQHF. CDR3 nucleotide sequence: TGTGCCAGCAGCATTACAGGAGATCAGCCCCAGCATTTT.

CDR3 nucleotides: TGTGCCAGCAGCGTAGGACAGGGATGGACTGAAGCTTTCTTT. It specifies CASSVGQGWTEAFF. The rearrangement links TRBV9 to TRBJ1-1, with 7 bases matching TRBD1. The CDR3 runs 14 residues. CDR1 is SGDLS, CDR2 YYNGEE, per germline. Unmatched junction bases numbered 4, after V lost 0 bases and J lost 5 bases.

This clone has more than one count but fewer than ten. The V gene is TRBV2, the J gene TRBJ1-2; 10 bases are shared with TRBD1. Germline trimming cut 1 base from V and 4 bases from J; bases unmatched to any gene: 3. The CDR3 extends over 15 amino acids. The germline gives CDR1 SNHLY, CDR2 FYNNEI. Here the CDR3 DNA reads TGTGCCAGCAGTGAAGGGACAGGGGGAAGCTATGGCTACACCTTC. It codes for CASSEGTGGSYGYTF. The variable domain in full, with the rest retrieved from reference TRBV2 and TRBJ1-2, is EPEVTQTPSHQVTQMGQEVILRCVPISNHLYFYWYRQILGQKVEFLVSFYNNEISEKSEIFDDQFSVERPDGSNFTLKIRSTKLEDSAMYFCASSEGTGGSYGYTFGSGTRLTVV.

The chain uses TRBV19 and TRBJ2-1; possibly TRBD1 for D (5 bases). Germline CDR1 is LNHDA and CDR2 is SQIVND (reference sequence). The CDR3 is 11 residues long. Trimming pared 11 bases from V and 8 bases from J, leaving 13 bases between. The CDR3 protein is CAVDSGHEQFF. The CDR3 DNA follows: TGTGCCGTAGACAGTGGCCATGAGCAGTTCTTC.

The CDR3 loop reads CASVYGTGFNEQYF. DNA of the CDR3: TGTGCCAGCGTATACGGGACAGGGTTCAACGAGCAGTACTTC. This chain uses TRBV6-5 with TRBJ2-7; 9 bases are a match to TRBD1. CDR1 is MNHEY and CDR2 is SVGAGI in the germline V gene. The CDR3 spans 14 residues. The J segment lost 5 bases and the V segment lost 8 bases, leaving 10 bases of the junction unmatched.

The chain is built from TRBV27 and TRBJ1-5; D is unresolved. The germline V gene has CDR1 MNHEY and CDR2 SMNVEV (reference sequence). The CDR3 is made up of 16 amino acids. V gave up 4 bases and J gave up 7 bases, with 20 bases separating them. This chain's CDR3 is CASSSYSPGSRQPQHF. The CDR3 DNA reads as TGTGCCAGCAGTTCCTACTCTCCGGGGTCAAGACAGCCCCAGCATTTT.

This clone was observed a single time. The rearrangement links TRBV7-6 to TRBJ2-5, with 13 positions matching TRBD2. CDR3 length equals 15 residues. From germline, CDR1 is SGHVS and CDR2 FNYEAQ. V trimming: 3 bases; J trimming: 2 bases; junction bases outside the gene matches: 0. CDR3 DNA sequence: TGTGCCAGCAGCTTGACTAGCGGGGGGCAAGAGACCCAGTACTTC. This translates into CASSLTSGGQETQYF.

In this sample, this clone turned up a few times. This chain joins TRBV30 and TRBJ1-1; D uncertain. V gave up 1 base and J gave up 6 bases, with 9 bases separating them. The CDR3 covers 12 residues. From germline, CDR1 is GTSNPN and CDR2 SVGIG (reference sequence). The CDR3 DNA reads as TGTGCCTGGAGTGCATCGGGATCTGAAGCTTTCTTT. This translates into CAWSASGSEAFF.

The rearrangement links TRBV4-1 to TRBJ2-2, with TRBD1 matching over 7 bases. Germline V gives CDR1 MGHRA, CDR2 YSYEKL. The CDR3 is 15 residues long. The V gene end was trimmed by 10 bases and the J gene end by 4 bases; junction bases not matched to a gene: 12. The CDR3 nucleotides are TGCGCCACCCGGGGCGACAGGGTAGGCACCGGGGAGCTGTTTTTT. This encodes CATRGDRVGTGELFF.

The chain links TRBV6-5 to TRBJ1-2; D is ambiguous. The V and J ends lost 6 bases and 6 bases respectively, with 14 bases between them. CDR3 length: 13 residues. CDR1 MNHEY and CDR2 SVGAGI come from the germline V gene. CDR3 residues: CASRLSLTHGYTF. In DNA form, the CDR3 reads TGTGCCAGCAGGCTTAGCCTGACCCATGGCTACACCTTC.

The V call is TRBV15, the J call TRBJ2-7; D not certain. V was pared by 1 base and J by 4 bases, with 5 bases between. The CDR3 has 12 residues. Germline V gene sequence: CDR1 LNHNV, CDR2 YYDKDF (reference sequence). This CDR3 is CATSRAGYEQYF. The CDR3 DNA follows: TGTGCCACCAGCAGAGCGGGTTACGAGCAGTACTTC.

The chain carries TRBV5-4 and TRBJ2-3, with a possible D match to TRBD2 (7 bases). Germline-derived CDR1 and CDR2 are SGHNT and YYREEE (reference sequence). The CDR3 runs to 15 residues. V dropped 2 bases and J dropped 5 bases, with 15 bases sitting between them. DNA for the CDR3: TGTGCCAGCAGCTTCCCGGGGGGCGAGAAAGATACGCAGTATTTT. This sequence encodes CASSFPGGEKDTQYF.

V usage is TRBV21-1 and J usage is TRBJ1-2; the D call of TRBD1 is as the table states it, not checked on the DNA. TRBV21-1 is a listed pseudogene. This CDR3 has 18 residues. The CDR3 spells CASSKATLGTLGGYGYTF. The CDR3 region has the DNA TGTGCCAGCAGCAAAGCCACGCTAGGGACATTGGGCGGGTATGGCTACACCTTC.

J is TRBJ1-6 and V is TRBV18; D may be TRBD1 (5 bases). The CDR3 has 14 amino acids. Trimming removed 1 base from V and 8 bases from J, with 9 bases in between. Germline V lookup: CDR1 KGHSH, CDR2 LQKENI. In nucleotides, the CDR3 is TGTGCCAGCTCACCACAGGGGATGGATTCACCCCTCCACTTT. Protein: CASSPQGMDSPLHF.

V gene TRBV7-3 combines with J gene TRBJ2-1; the D gene is possibly TRBD1 (5 bases). CDR1 SGHTA and CDR2 FQGTGA come from the germline V gene. Trimming pared 5 bases from V and 7 bases from J, leaving 9 bases between. CDR3 length: 12 residues. The CDR3 reads CASSPDSNEQFF. The DNA for the CDR3 is TGTGCCAGCAGCCCCGACAGTAATGAGCAGTTCTTC.

The chain employs TRBV5-6 and TRBJ1-1; TRBD1 agrees at 7 bases. CDR3 length: 11 residues. Per germline, CDR1 SGHDT and CDR2 YYEEEE. After removal of 5 bases from V and 8 bases from J, the junction contained 3 bases not matched to a gene. CDR3 nucleotides: TGTGCCAGCAGTCTGACAGGGGAAGCTTTCTTT. Protein product: CASSLTGEAFF.

V is TRBV5-1 and J is TRBJ2-7, with TRBD2 matching 9 bases. This CDR3 comprises 14 residues. CDR1 and CDR2 (germline): SGHRS, YFSETQ. The V gene end was trimmed by 5 bases and the J gene end by 0 bases; junction bases not matched to a gene: 3. CDR3 region: CASRGSGGSYEQYF. The CDR3 coding sequence is TGCGCCAGCAGAGGTAGCGGGGGCTCCTACGAGCAGTACTTC.

V and J are TRBV28 and TRBJ2-7, with 7 positions matching TRBD2. With 6 bases clipped from V and 0 bases from J, the junction kept 11 bases outside the gene matches. Germline loops: CDR1 MDHEN, CDR2 SYDVKM. There are 16 residues in the CDR3. In nucleotides, the CDR3 is TGTGCCAGCAGCCGCGGGGAGGGGATGAGCTCCTACGAGCAGTACTTC. Amino acids: CASSRGEGMSSYEQYF.

This clone has a single count. The V gene is TRBV27, the J gene TRBJ2-7; 11 bases are a match to TRBD1. The V gene's germline CDR1 is MNHEY and CDR2 SMNVEV (reference sequence). V lost 5 bases, J lost 3 bases, and 3 bases stayed unmatched. There are 14 residues in the CDR3. This chain's CDR3 is CASSPGTGGYEQYF. CDR3 sequence (DNA): TGTGCCAGCAGTCCCGGGACAGGGGGCTACGAGCAGTACTTC.

This chain links TRBV5-6 with TRBJ2-5; no clear D. V lost 4 bases and J 5 bases, leaving 12 bases between the germline ends. CDR1 is SGHDT, CDR2 YYEEEE, per germline. The CDR3 has 13 amino acids. The CDR3 reads CASSRSSVETQYF. The CDR3 nucleotides are TGTGCCAGCAGCCGGTCTTCTGTGGAGACCCAGTACTTC.

The chain combines TRBV19 with TRBJ2-6; TRBD1 might be the D (5 bases). Germline CDR1 is LNHDA and CDR2 is SQIVND (reference sequence). V was clipped by 1 base and J by 1 base, with 8 bases between them. The CDR3 sequence is 16 residues long. This chain's CDR3 is CASSIGQKSGANVLTF. Here the CDR3 DNA reads TGTGCCAGTAGTATAGGACAGAAATCTGGGGCCAACGTCCTGACTTTC.